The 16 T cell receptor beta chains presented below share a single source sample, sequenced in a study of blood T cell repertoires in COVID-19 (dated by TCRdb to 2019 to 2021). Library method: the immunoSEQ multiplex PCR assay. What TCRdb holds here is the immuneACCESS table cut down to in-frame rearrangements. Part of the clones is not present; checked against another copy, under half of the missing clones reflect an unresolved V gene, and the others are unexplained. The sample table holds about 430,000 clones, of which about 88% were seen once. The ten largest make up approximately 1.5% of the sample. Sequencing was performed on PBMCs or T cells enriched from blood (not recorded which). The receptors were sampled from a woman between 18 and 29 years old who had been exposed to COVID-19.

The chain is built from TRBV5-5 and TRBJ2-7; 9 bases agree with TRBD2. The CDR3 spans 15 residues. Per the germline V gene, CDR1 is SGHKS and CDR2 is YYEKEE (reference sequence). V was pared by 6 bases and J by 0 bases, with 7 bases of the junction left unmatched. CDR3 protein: CASINSGGRSYEQYF. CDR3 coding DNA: TGTGCCAGCATCAATAGCGGGGGCCGCTCCTACGAGCAGTACTTC.

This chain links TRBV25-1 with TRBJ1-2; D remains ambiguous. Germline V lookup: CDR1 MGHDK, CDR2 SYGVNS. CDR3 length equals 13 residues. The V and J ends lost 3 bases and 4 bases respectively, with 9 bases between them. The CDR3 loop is CASSDYSGYGYTF. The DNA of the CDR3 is TGTGCCAGCAGTGATTACAGCGGCTATGGCTACACCTTC.

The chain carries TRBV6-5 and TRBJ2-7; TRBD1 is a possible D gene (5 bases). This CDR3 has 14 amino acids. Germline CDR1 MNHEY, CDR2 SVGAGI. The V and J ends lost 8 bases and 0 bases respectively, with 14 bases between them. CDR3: CASPPDTGSYEQYF. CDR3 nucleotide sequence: TGTGCCAGCCCCCCAGATACAGGCTCCTACGAGCAGTACTTC.

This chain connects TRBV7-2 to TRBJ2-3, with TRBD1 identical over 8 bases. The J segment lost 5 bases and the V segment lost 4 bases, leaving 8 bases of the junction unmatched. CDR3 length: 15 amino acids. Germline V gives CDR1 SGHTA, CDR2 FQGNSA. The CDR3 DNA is TGTGCCAGCAGCTCACACAGGGGGGTACAAGATACGCAGTATTTT. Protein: CASSSHRGVQDTQYF.

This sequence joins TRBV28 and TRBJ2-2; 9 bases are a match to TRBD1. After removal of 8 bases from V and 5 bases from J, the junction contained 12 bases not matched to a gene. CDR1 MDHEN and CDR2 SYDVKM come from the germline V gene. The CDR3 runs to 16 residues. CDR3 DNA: TGTGCCAGCTACGGGGGACAGGGAATCTGGACCGGGGAGCTGTTTTTT. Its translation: CASYGGQGIWTGELFF.

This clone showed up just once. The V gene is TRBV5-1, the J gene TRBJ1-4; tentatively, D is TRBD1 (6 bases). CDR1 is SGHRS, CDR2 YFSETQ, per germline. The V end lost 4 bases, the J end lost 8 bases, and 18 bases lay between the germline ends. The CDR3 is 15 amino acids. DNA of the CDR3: TGCGCCAGCAGCGCCACAGGGTGGACGGGAGAAAAACTGTTTTTT. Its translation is CASSATGWTGEKLFF.

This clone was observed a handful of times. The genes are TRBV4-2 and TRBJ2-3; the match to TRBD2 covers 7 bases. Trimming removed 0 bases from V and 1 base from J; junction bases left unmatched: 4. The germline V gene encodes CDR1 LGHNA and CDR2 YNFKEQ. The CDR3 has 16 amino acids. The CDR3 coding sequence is TGTGCCAGCAGCCAAGACGCTAGCGGAGGCACAGATACGCAGTATTTT. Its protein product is CASSQDASGGTDTQYF.

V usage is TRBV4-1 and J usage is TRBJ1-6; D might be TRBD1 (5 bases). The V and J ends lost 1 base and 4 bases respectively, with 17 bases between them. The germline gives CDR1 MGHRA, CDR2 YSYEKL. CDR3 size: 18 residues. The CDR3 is CASSQGDGGISYNSPLHF. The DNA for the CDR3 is TGCGCCAGCAGCCAAGGGGACGGAGGGATAAGTTATAATTCACCCCTCCACTTT.

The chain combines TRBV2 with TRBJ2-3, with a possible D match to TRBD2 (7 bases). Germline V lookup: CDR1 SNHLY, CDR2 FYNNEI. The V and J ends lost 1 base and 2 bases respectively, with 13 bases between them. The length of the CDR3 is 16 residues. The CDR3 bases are TGTGCCAGCAGTGAAGGGTGGGGGGGGCCCACAGATACGCAGTATTTT. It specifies CASSEGWGGPTDTQYF. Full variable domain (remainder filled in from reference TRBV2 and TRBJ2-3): EPEVTQTPSHQVTQMGQEVILRCVPISNHLYFYWYRQILGQKVEFLVSFYNNEISEKSEIFDDQFSVERPDGSNFTLKIRSTKLEDSAMYFCASSEGWGGPTDTQYFGPGTRLTVL.

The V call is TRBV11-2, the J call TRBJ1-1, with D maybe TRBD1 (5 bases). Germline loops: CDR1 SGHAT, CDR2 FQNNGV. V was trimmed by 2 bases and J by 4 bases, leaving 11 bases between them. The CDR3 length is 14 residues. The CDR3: CASSLSRGTTEAFF. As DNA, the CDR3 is TGTGCCAGCAGCTTATCTAGGGGAACCACTGAAGCTTTCTTT.

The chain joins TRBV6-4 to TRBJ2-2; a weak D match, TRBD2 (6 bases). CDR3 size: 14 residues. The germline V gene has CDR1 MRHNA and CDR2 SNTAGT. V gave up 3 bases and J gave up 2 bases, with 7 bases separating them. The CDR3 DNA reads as TGTGCCAGCAGTGAGGGACTTAACACCGGGGAGCTGTTTTTT. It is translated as CASSEGLNTGELFF.

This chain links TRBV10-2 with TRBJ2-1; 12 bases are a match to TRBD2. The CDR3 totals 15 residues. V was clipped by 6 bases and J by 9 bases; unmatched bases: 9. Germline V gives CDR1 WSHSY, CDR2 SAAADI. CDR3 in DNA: TGCGCCAGCAGCGCCCTAGCGGGAGGGCCAGGTGAGCAGTTCTTC. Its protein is CASSALAGGPGEQFF.

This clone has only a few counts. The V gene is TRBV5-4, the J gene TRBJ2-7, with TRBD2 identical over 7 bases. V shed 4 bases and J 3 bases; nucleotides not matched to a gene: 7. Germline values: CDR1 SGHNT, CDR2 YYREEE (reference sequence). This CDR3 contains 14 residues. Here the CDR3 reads CASSAGVGIYEQYF. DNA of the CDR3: TGTGCCAGCAGCGCGGGGGTTGGAATCTACGAGCAGTACTTC.

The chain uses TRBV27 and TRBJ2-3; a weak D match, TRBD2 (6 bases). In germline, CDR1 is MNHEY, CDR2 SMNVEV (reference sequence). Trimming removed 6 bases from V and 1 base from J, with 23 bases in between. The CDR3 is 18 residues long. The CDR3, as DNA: TGTGCCAGCAGCAGGTATCCGGGACTCCCCTCCGGCACAGATACGCAGTATTTT. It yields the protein CASSRYPGLPSGTDTQYF.

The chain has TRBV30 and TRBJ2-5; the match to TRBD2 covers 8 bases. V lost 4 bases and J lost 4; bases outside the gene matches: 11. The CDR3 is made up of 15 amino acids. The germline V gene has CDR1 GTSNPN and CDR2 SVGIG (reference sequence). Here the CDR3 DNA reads TGTGCCTGGAACGCGGACGGACTAGCAGGAGAGACCCAGTACTTC. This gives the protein CAWNADGLAGETQYF. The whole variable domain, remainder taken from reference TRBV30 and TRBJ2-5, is SQTIHQWPATLVQPVGSPLSLECTVEGTSNPNLYWYRQAAGRGLQLLFYSVGIGQISSEVPQNLSASRPQDRQFILSSKKLLLSDSGFYLCAWNADGLAGETQYFGPGTRLLVL.

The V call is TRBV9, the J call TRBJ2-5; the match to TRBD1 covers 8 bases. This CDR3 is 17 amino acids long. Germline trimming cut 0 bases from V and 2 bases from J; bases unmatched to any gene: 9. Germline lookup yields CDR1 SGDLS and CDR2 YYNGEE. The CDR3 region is CASSVGDRRFQQETQYF. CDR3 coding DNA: TGTGCCAGCAGCGTAGGGGACAGGAGATTCCAACAAGAGACCCAGTACTTC.